Below are 3 T cell receptor beta chains sequenced from a single sample in a study of blood T cell repertoires in COVID-19. Assay: immunoSEQ multiplex PCR; the TCRdb copy retains only in-frame clones and omits some. The sample gives about 480,000 clones, less than 90% of which show up once; 8.3% is in the top ten. Specimen: PBMCs or T cells enriched from blood (not recorded which). All receptors derive from a woman aged 55-69 years who had recovered from COVID-19.

This chain uses TRBV15 with TRBJ2-5; 7 bases line up with TRBD2. V lost 4 bases, J lost 5 bases, and 13 bases stayed unmatched. Germline V gene data show CDR1 as LNHNV and CDR2 as YYDKDF (reference sequence). The CDR3 has 16 residues. The CDR3 region has the DNA TGTGCCACCAGCACCGGAGGGCGAGCGGGGTGGGAGACCCAGTACTTC. This codes for CATSTGGRAGWETQYF.

This clone occurred once. The chain carries TRBV7-2 and TRBJ2-7; D possibly corresponds to TRBD2 (7 bases). V lost 5 bases to trimming and J lost 2 bases, with 13 bases between them. Germline CDR1 is SGHTA and CDR2 is FQGNSA. This CDR3 has 14 amino acids. CDR3 bases: TGTGCCAGCAGCACAACGGGGGGCCCCTACGAGCAGTACTTC. Translation gives CASSTTGGPYEQYF.

The gene calls are TRBV5-1 and TRBJ2-3, with D possibly matching TRBD2 (5 bases). The CDR3 runs to 16 residues. Trimming removed 4 bases from V and 0 bases from J, with 15 bases in between. In germline, CDR1 is SGHRS, CDR2 YFSETQ. CDR3 region: CASSPGSGASTDTQYF. The DNA for the CDR3 is TGCGCCAGCAGCCCGGGGTCAGGAGCTAGCACAGATACGCAGTATTTT.